One and the same sample provided the 9 T cell receptor beta chains below, sequenced in a study of glioma-infiltrating T cells. The iRepertoire nested amplicon-rescue multiplex PCR amplified TCR alpha and beta CDR3s from RNA. TCRdb used MiXCR to reprocess the multiplex PCR reads, holding one entry per CDR3 protein. The sample consists of some 120,000 distinct CDR3 sequences, approximately 25% of them appearing once. The sample was glioma tissue, nonneoplastic brain tissue, or PBMCs (not recorded which). Receptors were obtained from a human donor with low-grade glioma or glioblastoma, undergoing nonglioma brain surgery, or in good health (not recorded which).

About this clonotype itself: As the CDR3 is not closed by the conserved phenylalanine or tryptophan, this likely results from a read error. The DNA is omitted, as the CDR3 cannot be located on it reliably, and the CDR3 follows TCRdb's listing. This rearrangement joins TRBV20-1 to TRBJ2-1; the D segment call TRBD1 is taken from the table without a DNA check. Germline CDR1 DFQATT, CDR2 SNEGSKA (reference sequence). With termini counted, the CDR3 has 15 amino acids. The CDR3 sequence is CSAFDRGLSVDEQSS.

In this sample, this clonotype turned up many times. The V and J genes are TRBV19 and TRBJ2-3, with D possibly matching TRBD2 (5 bases). The V gene's germline CDR1 is LNHDA and CDR2 SQIVND (reference sequence). The CDR3 loop spans 14 amino acids. Between the trimmed V and J ends, which lost 3 bases and 6 bases, there was a span of 13 bases. As DNA, the CDR3 is TGTGCCAGTAGTATCGGGGAAACTTCGGATACGCAGTATTTT. It encodes CASSIGETSDTQYF.

This clonotype occurred many times. The chain is built from TRBV4-3 and TRBJ1-2; 7 bases line up with TRBD1. Germline trimming cut 0 bases from V and 2 bases from J; bases unmatched to any gene: 3. Germline assignment: CDR1 LGHNA and CDR2 YSLEER. The CDR3 is 15 amino acids. CDR3 bases: TGCGCCAGCAGCCAAGAGCGACAGGGAAACTATGGCTACACCTTC. This sequence encodes CASSQERQGNYGYTF.

This clonotype came up many times. The chain is built from TRBV3-1 and TRBJ2-5, with a weak D call TRBD1 (6 bases). Trimming pared 3 bases from V and 3 bases from J, leaving 17 bases between. The CDR3 has 16 residues. Germline assignment: CDR1 LGHDT and CDR2 YNNKEL (reference sequence). The CDR3, as DNA: TGTGCCAGCAGCCATTGGCAGGGGCGGAAAAAAGAGACCCAGTACTTC. It encodes CASSHWQGRKKETQYF.

This clonotype showed up many times. The V and J genes are TRBV20-1 and TRBJ2-1; 14 bases match TRBD2. The CDR3 covers 13 residues. Germline V gives CDR1 DFQATT, CDR2 SNEGSKA (reference sequence). V was clipped by 7 bases and J by 7 bases; unmatched bases: 3. CDR3 amino acids: CSVGTSGGNEQFF. CDR3 nucleotides: TGCAGTGTGGGGACTAGCGGGGGTAATGAGCAGTTCTTC.

This clonotype was counted ten times or more. The chain joins TRBV6-6 to TRBJ2-1; 9 bases are shared with TRBD2. The CDR3 length is 17 residues. Germline-derived CDR1 and CDR2 are MNHNY and SVGAGI (reference sequence). The ends lost 0 bases at V and 4 bases at J; junction bases unmatched: 7. CDR3 coding DNA: TGTGCCAGCAGTTACTCCGGGCTAGCGGGAATTTACAATGAGCAGTTCTTC. Its protein is CASSYSGLAGIYNEQFF.

This sequence joins TRBV7-2 and TRBJ1-1; TRBD1 is a possible D gene (5 bases). The germline V gene has CDR1 SGHTA and CDR2 FQGNSA. V was pared by 11 bases and J by 0 bases, with 16 bases between. There are 14 residues in the CDR3. The CDR3 sequence: CAPRTGRMNTEAFF. The CDR3 nucleotides read TGTGCCCCAAGGACGGGACGGATGAACACTGAAGCTTTCTTT.

The table lists this clonotype with many counts. The V and J genes are TRBV24-1 and TRBJ2-1; D is possibly TRBD2 (6 bases). Deletions cut 8 bases from V and 5 bases from J, with 18 bases between. Germline CDR1 is KGHDR and CDR2 is SFDVKD. The CDR3 is 15 amino acids. For the CDR3, the DNA is TGTGCCACCACCCCCAATTGGGGGGACGACAATGAGCAGTTCTTC. It translates to CATTPNWGDDNEQFF.

This clonotype was counted at least ten times. A much larger clone is a single base away; this may be a read error. This chain joins TRBV25-1 and TRBJ2-7, with TRBD2 matching 10 bases. The CDR3 has 12 residues. Germline CDR1 and CDR2: MGHDK and SYGVNS. CDR3 nucleotides: TGTGCCAGCACCCTAGCGGGAGACGAGCAGTGCTTC. Amino acid sequence: CASTLAGDEQCF.